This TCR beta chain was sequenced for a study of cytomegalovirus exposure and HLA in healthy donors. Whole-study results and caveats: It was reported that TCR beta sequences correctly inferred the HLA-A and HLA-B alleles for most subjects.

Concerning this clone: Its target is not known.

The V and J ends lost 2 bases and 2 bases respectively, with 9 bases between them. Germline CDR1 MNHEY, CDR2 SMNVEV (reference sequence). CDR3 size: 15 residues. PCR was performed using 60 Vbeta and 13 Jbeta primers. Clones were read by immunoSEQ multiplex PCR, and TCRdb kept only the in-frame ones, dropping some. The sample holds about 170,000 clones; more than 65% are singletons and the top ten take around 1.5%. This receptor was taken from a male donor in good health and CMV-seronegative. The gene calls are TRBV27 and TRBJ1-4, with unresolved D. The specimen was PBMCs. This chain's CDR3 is CASSLVKQTNEKLFF. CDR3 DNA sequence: TGTGCCAGCAGTTTAGTAAAACAGACTAATGAAAAACTGTTTTTT.